This entry concerns a single TCR beta chain. The sample belongs to a study of blood T cell repertoires in COVID-19. Study details: Sites across the United States, Italy and Spain contributed samples from acute and convalescent COVID-19. T cells, B-cell-depleted T cells, or PBMCs provided the cDNA or gDNA that served as material.

This CDR3 is 16 amino acids long. With 3 bases removed from V and 4 bases from J, the gap between germline ends came to 16 bases. The germline gives CDR1 LGHNA, CDR2 YSLEER. In the authors' methods: Estimates of nucleated cell counts were drawn from the amplification of reference gene primers. Sequenced by immunoSEQ multiplex PCR; TCRdb stores in-frame clones only, minus some. The V and J calls and clone size are taken from that table; D and trimming were inferred from the DNA. The table shows fewer than 15,000 clones, with around nine tenths occurring only once. The gene calls are TRBV4-3 and TRBJ2-1; TRBD1 is a possible D gene (6 bases). The sample comprised peripheral blood. The receptor was isolated from a human donor in a cohort sampled during active COVID-19. CDR3 nucleotide sequence: TGCGCCAGCAGCCAGCGTCTGACAGGAGGTTACAATGAGCAGTTCTTC. Translated, it gives CASSQRLTGGYNEQFF.